The T cell receptor beta chain under discussion was sequenced for a study of regulatory T cells in long-lasting Graves disease. Libraries of TCR beta came from iRepertoire HTBI primers plus Arm-PCR of CDR3 regions. Via MiXCR, TCRdb re-called the multiplex PCR reads, giving one row per CDR3 protein. The sample consists of over 300,000 distinct CDR3 sequences, less than 20% of them appearing once. Stated time point: persistent/refractory GD, antithyroid drugs over 5 years with positive TRAb. Researchers made the TCR library from RNA that was extracted from PBMCs. The table lists this clonotype with many counts. The CDR3 consists of 13 residues. Germline V gene sequence: CDR1 SGHTA, CDR2 FQGNSA. V dropped 5 bases and J dropped 15 bases, with 20 bases sitting between them.

This sample comprised peripheral blood mononuclear cells (PBMCs), obtained when the disease was refractory, from a patient treated with antithyroid drugs. The source of this sequence is a female donor with Graves disease. The V call is TRBV7-2, the J call TRBJ2-4; D gene uncertain. The CDR3 protein is CASSPISAPLWYF. For the CDR3, the DNA is TGTGCCAGCAGCCCCATTTCGGCCCCGCTGTGGTACTTC.